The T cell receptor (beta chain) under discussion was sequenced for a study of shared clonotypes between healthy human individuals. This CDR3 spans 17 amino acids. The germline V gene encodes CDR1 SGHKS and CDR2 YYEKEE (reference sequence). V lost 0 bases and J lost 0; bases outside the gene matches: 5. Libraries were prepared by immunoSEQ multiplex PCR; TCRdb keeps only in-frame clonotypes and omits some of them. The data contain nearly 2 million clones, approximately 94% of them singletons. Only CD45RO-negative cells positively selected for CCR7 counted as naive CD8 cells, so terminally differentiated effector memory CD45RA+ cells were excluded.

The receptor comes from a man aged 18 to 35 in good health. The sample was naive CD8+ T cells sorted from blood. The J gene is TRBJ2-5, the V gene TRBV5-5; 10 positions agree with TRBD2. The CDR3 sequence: CASSLGLAGLYQETQYF. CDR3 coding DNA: TGTGCCAGCAGCTTGGGACTAGCGGGTTTGTACCAAGAGACCCAGTACTTC.